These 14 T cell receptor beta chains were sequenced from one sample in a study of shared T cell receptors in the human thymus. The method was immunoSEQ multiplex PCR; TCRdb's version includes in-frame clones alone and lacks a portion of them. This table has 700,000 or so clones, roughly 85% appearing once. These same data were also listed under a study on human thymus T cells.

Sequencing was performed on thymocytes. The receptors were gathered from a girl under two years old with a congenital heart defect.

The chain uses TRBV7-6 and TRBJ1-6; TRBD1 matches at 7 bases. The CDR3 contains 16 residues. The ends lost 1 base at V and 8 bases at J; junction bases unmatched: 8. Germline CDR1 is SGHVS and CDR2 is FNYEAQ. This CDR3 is CASSLDGGTEDSPLHF. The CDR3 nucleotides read TGTGCCAGCAGCTTAGATGGCGGGACAGAGGATTCACCCCTCCACTTT.

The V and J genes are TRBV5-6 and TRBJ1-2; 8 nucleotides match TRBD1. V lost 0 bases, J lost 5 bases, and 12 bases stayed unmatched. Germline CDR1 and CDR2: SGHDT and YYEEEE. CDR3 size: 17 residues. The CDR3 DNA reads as TGTGCCAGCAGCTTGGTGGCAGGGGGCGATGATACGTATGGCTACACCTTC. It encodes CASSLVAGGDDTYGYTF.

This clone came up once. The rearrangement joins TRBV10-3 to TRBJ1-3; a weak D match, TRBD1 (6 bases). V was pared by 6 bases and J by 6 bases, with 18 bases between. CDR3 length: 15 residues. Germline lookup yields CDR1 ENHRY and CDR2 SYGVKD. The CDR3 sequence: CAIREPGETVNTIYF. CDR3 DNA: TGTGCCATCAGGGAGCCAGGGGAAACGGTAAACACCATATATTTT.

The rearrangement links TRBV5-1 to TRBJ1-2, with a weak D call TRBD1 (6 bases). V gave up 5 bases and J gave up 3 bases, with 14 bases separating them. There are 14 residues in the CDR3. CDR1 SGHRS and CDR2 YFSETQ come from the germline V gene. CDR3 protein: CASSSVEGDYGYTF. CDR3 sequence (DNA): TGCGCCAGCAGTTCGGTTGAGGGGGACTATGGCTACACCTTC. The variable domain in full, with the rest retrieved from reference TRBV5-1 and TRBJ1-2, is KAGVTQTPRYLIKTRGQQVTLSCSPISGHRSVSWYQQTPGQGLQFLFEYFSETQRNKGNFPGRFSGRQFSNSRSEMNVSTLELGDSALYLCASSSVEGDYGYTFGSGTRLTVV.

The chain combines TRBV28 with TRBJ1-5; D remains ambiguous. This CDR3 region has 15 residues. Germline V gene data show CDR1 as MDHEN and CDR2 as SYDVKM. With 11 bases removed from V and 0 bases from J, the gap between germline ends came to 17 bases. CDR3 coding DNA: TGTGCCGTCCGTGGAGGGCCCTATAGCAATCAGCCCCAGCATTTT. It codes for CAVRGGPYSNQPQHF.

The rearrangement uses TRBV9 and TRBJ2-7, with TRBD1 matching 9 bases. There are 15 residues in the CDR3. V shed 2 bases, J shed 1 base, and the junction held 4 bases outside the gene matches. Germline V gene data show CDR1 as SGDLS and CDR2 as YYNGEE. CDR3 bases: TGTGCCAGCAGCGTCAGACAGGGGGAATCCTACGAGCAGTACTTC. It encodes CASSVRQGESYEQYF.

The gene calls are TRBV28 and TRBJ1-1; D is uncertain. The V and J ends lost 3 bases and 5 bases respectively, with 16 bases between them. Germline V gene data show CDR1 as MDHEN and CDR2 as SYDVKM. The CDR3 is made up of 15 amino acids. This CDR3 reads CASSFSPGPGTEAFF. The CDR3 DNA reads TGTGCCAGCAGTTTCTCCCCCGGACCGGGGACTGAAGCTTTCTTT. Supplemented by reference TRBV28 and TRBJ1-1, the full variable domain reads DVKVTQSSRYLVKRTGEKVFLECVQDMDHENMFWYRQDPGLGLRLIYFSYDVKMKEKGDIPEGYSVSREKKERFSLILESASTNQTSMYLCASSFSPGPGTEAFFGQGTRLTVV.

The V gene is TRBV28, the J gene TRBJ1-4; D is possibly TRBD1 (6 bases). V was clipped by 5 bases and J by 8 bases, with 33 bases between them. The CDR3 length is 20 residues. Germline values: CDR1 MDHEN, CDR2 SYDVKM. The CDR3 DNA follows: TGTGCCAGCAGTCAAGTAACGTCAAGGGGGAGAAGGCATGCCGGCGAAAAACTGTTTTTT. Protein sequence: CASSQVTSRGRRHAGEKLFF.

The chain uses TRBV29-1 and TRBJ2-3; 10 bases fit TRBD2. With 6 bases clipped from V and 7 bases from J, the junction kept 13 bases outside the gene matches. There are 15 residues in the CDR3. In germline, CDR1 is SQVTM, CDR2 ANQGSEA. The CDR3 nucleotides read TGCAGCGTATTGAGTAGCGGGGGGCCCACGTATACGCAGTATTTT. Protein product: CSVLSSGGPTYTQYF.

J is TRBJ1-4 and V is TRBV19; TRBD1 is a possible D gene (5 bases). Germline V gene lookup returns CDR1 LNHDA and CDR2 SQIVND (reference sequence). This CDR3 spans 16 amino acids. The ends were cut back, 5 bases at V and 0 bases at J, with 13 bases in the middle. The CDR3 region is CASSGGGPATNEKLFF. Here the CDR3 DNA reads TGTGCCAGTAGTGGGGGAGGGCCTGCAACTAATGAAAAACTGTTTTTT.

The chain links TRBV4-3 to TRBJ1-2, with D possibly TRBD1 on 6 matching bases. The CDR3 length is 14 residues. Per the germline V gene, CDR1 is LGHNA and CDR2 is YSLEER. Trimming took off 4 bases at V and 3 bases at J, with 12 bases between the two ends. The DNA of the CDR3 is TGCGCCAGCAGCCCTGGACAGAAGGACTATGGCTACACCTTC. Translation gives CASSPGQKDYGYTF.

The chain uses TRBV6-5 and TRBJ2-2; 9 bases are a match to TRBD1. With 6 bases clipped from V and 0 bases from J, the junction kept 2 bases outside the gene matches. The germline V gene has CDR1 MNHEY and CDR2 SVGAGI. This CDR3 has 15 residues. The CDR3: CASRGTGPNTGELFF. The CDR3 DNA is TGTGCCAGCAGAGGGACAGGGCCGAACACCGGGGAGCTGTTTTTT.

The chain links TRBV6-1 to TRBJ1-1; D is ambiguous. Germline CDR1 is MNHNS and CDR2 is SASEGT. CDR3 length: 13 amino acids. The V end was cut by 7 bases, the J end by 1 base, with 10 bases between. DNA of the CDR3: TGTGCCAGCATGCTAACAGAGAACACTGAAGCTTTCTTT. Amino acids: CASMLTENTEAFF.

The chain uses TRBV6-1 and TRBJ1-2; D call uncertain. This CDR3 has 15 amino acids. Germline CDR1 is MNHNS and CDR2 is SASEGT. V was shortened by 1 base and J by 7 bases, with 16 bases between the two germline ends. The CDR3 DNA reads TGTGCCAGCAGTGAAGGTATCTTGCCAGGTTGTGGCTACACCTTC. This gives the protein CASSEGILPGCGYTF.